This TCR beta chain comes out of a study of technical replicates of blood from several donors. TCRdb keeps only in-frame clones here, not all; method: immunoSEQ multiplex PCR. This table has some 79,000 clones, 94% appearing once. The CDR3 spans 13 residues. V was trimmed by 4 bases and J by 4 bases, leaving 10 bases between them. The V gene's germline CDR1 is MGHDK and CDR2 SYGVNS. The sample comprised T cells isolated from PBMCs. The receptor comes from a human donor in good health. The chain combines TRBV25-1 with TRBJ1-2; the D is unclear. CDR3 sequence: CASSVDSIYGYTF. The CDR3 bases are TGTGCCAGCAGTGTTGATAGTATCTATGGCTACACCTTC.